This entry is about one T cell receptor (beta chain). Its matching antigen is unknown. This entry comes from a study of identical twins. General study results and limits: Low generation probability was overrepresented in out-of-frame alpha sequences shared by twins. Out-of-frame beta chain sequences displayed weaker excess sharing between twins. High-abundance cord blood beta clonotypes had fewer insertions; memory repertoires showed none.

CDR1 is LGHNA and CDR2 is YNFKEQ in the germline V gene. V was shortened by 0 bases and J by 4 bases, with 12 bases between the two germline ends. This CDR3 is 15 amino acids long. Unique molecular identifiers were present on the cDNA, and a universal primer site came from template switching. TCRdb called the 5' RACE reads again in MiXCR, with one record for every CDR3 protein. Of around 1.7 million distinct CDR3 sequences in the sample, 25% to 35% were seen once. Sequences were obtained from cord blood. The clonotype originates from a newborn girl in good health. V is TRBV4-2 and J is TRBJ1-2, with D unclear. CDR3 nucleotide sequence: TGTGCCAGCAGCCAAGAGATCGGCAGTTCCTATGGCTACACCTTC. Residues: CASSQEIGSSYGYTF.